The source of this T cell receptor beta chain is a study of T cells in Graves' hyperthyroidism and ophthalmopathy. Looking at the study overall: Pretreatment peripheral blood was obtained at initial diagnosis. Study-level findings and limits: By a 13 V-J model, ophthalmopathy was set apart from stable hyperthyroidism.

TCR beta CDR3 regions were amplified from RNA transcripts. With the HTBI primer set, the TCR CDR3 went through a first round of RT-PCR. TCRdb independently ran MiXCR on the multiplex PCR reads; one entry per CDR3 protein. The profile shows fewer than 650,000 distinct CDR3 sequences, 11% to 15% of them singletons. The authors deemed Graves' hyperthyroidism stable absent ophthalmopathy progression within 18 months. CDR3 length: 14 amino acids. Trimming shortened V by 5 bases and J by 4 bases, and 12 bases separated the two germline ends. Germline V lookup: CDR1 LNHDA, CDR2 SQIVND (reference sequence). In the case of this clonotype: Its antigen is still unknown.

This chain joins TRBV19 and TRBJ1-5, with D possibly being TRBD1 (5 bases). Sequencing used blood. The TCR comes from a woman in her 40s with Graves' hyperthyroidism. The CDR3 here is CASSSRDPNQPQHF. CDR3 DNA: TGTGCCAGTAGTTCCCGGGACCCGAATCAGCCCCAGCATTTT.